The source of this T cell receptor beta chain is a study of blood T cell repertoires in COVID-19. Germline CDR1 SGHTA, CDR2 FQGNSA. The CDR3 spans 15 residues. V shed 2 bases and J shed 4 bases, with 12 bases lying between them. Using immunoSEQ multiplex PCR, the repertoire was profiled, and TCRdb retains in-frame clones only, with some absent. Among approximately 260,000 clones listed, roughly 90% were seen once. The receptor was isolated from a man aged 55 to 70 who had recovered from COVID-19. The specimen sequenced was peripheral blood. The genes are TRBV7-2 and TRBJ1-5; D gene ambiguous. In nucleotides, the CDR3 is TGTGCCAGCAGCTTATACGGGTCGCAAAATCAGCCCCAGCATTTT. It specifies CASSLYGSQNQPQHF.